Sequencing of this T cell receptor (beta chain) was carried out in a study of blood T cell repertoires in COVID-19. Study-wide background: Acute and convalescent COVID-19 samples came from the United States, Italy and Spain. Sources were T cells, B-cell-depleted T cells, or PBMCs; the material itself was cDNA or gDNA.

In the source study's methods: Scientists estimated how many nucleated cells there were by amplifying reference gene primers. Assay: immunoSEQ multiplex PCR; the TCRdb copy retains only in-frame clones and omits some. Clone size and V and J calls were adopted from that table, with D and trimming inferred from the DNA. This sample has some 40,000 clones, with roughly 71% found just once. The CDR3 covers 16 residues. The junction had 8 bases not matched to a gene; V was cut back by 4 bases and J by 7 bases. The V gene's germline CDR1 is MNHEY and CDR2 SVGAGI. The V and J genes are TRBV6-5 and TRBJ1-4; 11 bases line up with TRBD1. The sequenced sample was peripheral blood. The clonotype comes from a man older than 75 with acute or convalescent COVID-19. CDR3 nucleotides: TGTGCCAGCAGTTTTGCGGTTGGGACAGGGGGTGAAAAACTGTTTTTT. Amino acids: CASSFAVGTGGEKLFF.